This entry lists 13 T cell receptor beta chains sequenced from one sample in a study of cytomegalovirus exposure and HLA in healthy donors. Primers included in the PCR were 60 Vbeta and 13 Jbeta primers. Sequencing used immunoSEQ multiplex PCR; TCRdb keeps in-frame clones, though not all of them. This repertoire shows 70,000 to 90,000 clones, 65% to 80% found once; its top ten account for about 4%. Sequencing input: PBMCs. These receptors were collected from a man aged 55-75 years in good health and CMV-seronegative.

This sequence joins TRBV30 and TRBJ1-5; D perhaps matches TRBD1 (6 bases). The V end lost 3 bases, the J end lost 7 bases, and 16 bases lay between the germline ends. This CDR3 comprises 14 residues. Per the germline V gene, CDR1 is GTSNPN and CDR2 is SVGIG (reference sequence). The CDR3 DNA reads TGTGCCTGGAGAATACAGGGAATGGGCCAGCCCCAGCATTTT. Its protein is CAWRIQGMGQPQHF.

The chain is built from TRBV5-1 and TRBJ1-1; unclear D gene. This CDR3 spans 15 amino acids. Germline V gene lookup returns CDR1 SGHRS and CDR2 YFSETQ. Trimming took 0 bases from V and 7 from J, leaving 16 bases between them. The CDR3 nucleotides are TGCGCCAGCAGCTTGGAGCGGGCTTTAGGAGTTGAAGCTTTCTTT. The encoded protein is CASSLERALGVEAFF.

This clone appeared a few times. This chain connects TRBV6-5 to TRBJ2-5, with 9 bases identical to TRBD1. The CDR3 spans 14 residues. Germline V gives CDR1 MNHEY, CDR2 SVGAGI. The V and J ends lost 6 bases and 4 bases, in that order; junction bases with no gene match: 6. CDR3 in amino acids: CASSPRQGGETQYF. Written as DNA, the CDR3 is TGTGCCAGCAGCCCTAGACAGGGGGGAGAGACCCAGTACTTC.

V usage is TRBV9 and J usage is TRBJ2-3, with D perhaps TRBD2 (6 bases). Germline lookup yields CDR1 SGDLS and CDR2 YYNGEE. V lost 3 bases, J lost 5 bases, and 22 bases lay in between. The CDR3 spans 17 residues. The CDR3 loop is CASSETPLGGAGDTQYF. DNA for the CDR3: TGTGCCAGCAGCGAGACCCCCTTGGGGGGAGCAGGAGATACGCAGTATTTT.

The chain combines TRBV5-1 with TRBJ2-3; 9 bases align to TRBD1. The V and J ends lost 4 bases and 3 bases, in that order; junction bases with no gene match: 6. CDR1 and CDR2 (germline): SGHRS, YFSETQ. The CDR3 runs to 15 residues. The CDR3 loop reads CASSAVGQGTDTQYF. CDR3 bases: TGCGCCAGCAGCGCGGTGGGACAGGGAACAGATACGCAGTATTTT.

This clone was recorded only once. The chain links TRBV7-3 to TRBJ2-2; D might be TRBD2 (6 bases). Germline CDR1 reads SGHTA; CDR2 reads FQGTGA. V was pared by 1 base and J by 2 bases, with 11 bases between. CDR3 length equals 16 residues. CDR3 sequence reads: CASSLSAGGNTGELFF. In DNA form, the CDR3 reads TGTGCCAGCAGCTTAAGCGCCGGGGGTAACACCGGGGAGCTGTTTTTT.

The CDR3 spells CASRLAAQGSGELFF. CDR3 nucleotides: TGTGCAAGTCGCTTAGCGGCACAGGGGTCCGGGGAGCTGTTTTTT. The genes are TRBV12-2 and TRBJ2-2; the table's TRBD1 call for D was not verified on the DNA. TRBV12-2 is deemed a pseudogene. The CDR3 sequence is 15 residues long.

The chain combines TRBV19 with TRBJ1-5; possible D gene TRBD1, 6 bases. The CDR3 runs 14 residues. V was clipped by 2 bases and J by 1 base, with 6 bases between them. Germline V gene data show CDR1 as LNHDA and CDR2 as SQIVND (reference sequence). CDR3 residues: CASSIQGSNQPQHF. The CDR3 DNA reads as TGTGCCAGTAGTATACAGGGGAGCAATCAGCCCCAGCATTTT.

This clone was seen more than once but under ten times. V gene TRBV25-1 combines with J gene TRBJ1-1; 9 bases agree with TRBD1. J was trimmed by 5 bases and V by 5 bases; bases with no gene match: 3. Germline-derived CDR1 and CDR2 are MGHDK and SYGVNS. The CDR3 totals 13 residues. The CDR3: CASSTTGGTEAFF. The DNA of the CDR3 is TGTGCCAGCAGTACGACAGGGGGGACTGAAGCTTTCTTT.

The V and J genes are TRBV4-2 and TRBJ1-2, with a weak D call TRBD1 (5 bases). Germline V gene data show CDR1 as LGHNA and CDR2 as YNFKEQ. CDR3 length: 15 residues. V was shortened by 0 bases and J by 2 bases, with 10 bases between the two germline ends. The CDR3 protein is CASSQEAGGNYGYTF. The CDR3 DNA reads TGTGCCAGCAGCCAAGAAGCCGGGGGAAACTATGGCTACACCTTC.

J is TRBJ1-4 and V is TRBV15; 7 bases map to TRBD1. Per germline, CDR1 LNHNV and CDR2 YYDKDF (reference sequence). Trimming cost V 0 bases and J 10 bases; bases outside gene matches: 11. This CDR3 has 16 amino acids. CDR3 protein: CATSRDRTGLVIKLFF. In DNA form, the CDR3 reads TGTGCCACCAGCAGAGATCGGACAGGCCTGGTAATAAAACTGTTTTTT.

The chain couples TRBV7-8 to TRBJ2-3, with 11 positions matching TRBD2. CDR3 length: 18 amino acids. J was trimmed by 3 bases and V by 1 base; bases with no gene match: 9. Germline V gene sequence: CDR1 SGHVS, CDR2 FQNEAQ. The CDR3 sequence: CASSLGILAGGQTDTQYF. CDR3 in DNA: TGTGCCAGCAGCTTAGGGATTTTAGCGGGGGGGCAGACAGATACGCAGTATTTT.

V gene TRBV6-4 combines with J gene TRBJ1-4; the D gene is possibly TRBD1 (6 bases). The CDR3 runs to 15 residues. Germline CDR1 MRHNA, CDR2 SNTAGT. V was shortened by 4 bases and J by 3 bases, with 12 bases between the two germline ends. DNA of the CDR3: TGTGCCAGCAGTGCGACAGGTCTCCCTAATGAAAAACTGTTTTTT. Protein sequence: CASSATGLPNEKLFF.